The clone carrying this T cell receptor (beta chain) occurred many times. What it recognizes is unknown. These data come from a study of T cells in Graves' hyperthyroidism and ophthalmopathy. The investigators amplified TCR beta CDR3 regions from RNA transcripts. Researchers ran a first-round RT-PCR on the TCR CDR3 using the HTBI primer set. TCRdb re-analysed the multiplex PCR reads in MiXCR, keeping a single row per CDR3 protein. This sample has under 300,000 distinct CDR3 sequences, with roughly 22% found just once. This CDR3 comprises 16 residues. Trimming cost V 4 bases and J 2 bases; bases outside gene matches: 8. Broader study findings: From stable hyperthyroidism, ophthalmopathy was set apart by a 13 V-J model. Ophthalmopathy, as predicted by the model, came a median roughly 6.5 months after the prediction.

This TCR was recovered from a man between 25 and 39 years old with Graves' ophthalmopathy. The chain couples TRBV12-3 or TRBV12-4 to TRBJ1-1, with 9 bases matching TRBD1. The sample consisted of blood. In nucleotides, the CDR3 is TGTGCCAGCAGTTACAGGGGGCGGTCGGGTAACACTGAAGCTTTCTTT. It encodes CASSYRGRSGNTEAFF.